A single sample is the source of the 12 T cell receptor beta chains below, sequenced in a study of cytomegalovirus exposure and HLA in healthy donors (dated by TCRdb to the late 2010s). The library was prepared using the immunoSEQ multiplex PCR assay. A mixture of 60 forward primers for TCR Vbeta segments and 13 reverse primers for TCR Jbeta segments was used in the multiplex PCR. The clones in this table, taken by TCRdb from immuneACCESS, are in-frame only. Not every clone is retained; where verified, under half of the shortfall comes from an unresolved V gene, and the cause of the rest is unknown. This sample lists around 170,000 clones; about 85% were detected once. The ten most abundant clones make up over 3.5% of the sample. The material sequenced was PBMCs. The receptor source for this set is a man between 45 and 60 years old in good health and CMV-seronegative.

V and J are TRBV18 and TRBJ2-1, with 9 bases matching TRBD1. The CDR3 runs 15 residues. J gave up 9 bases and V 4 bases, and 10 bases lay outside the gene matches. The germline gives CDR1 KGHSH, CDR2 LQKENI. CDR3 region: CASSLGQGYMGEQFF. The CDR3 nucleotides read TGTGCCAGCTCACTCGGACAGGGGTATATGGGTGAGCAGTTCTTC.

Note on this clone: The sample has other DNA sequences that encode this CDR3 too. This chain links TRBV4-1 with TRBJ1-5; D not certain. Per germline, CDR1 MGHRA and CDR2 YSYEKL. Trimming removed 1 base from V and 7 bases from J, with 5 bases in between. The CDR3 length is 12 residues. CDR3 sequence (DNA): TGCGCCAGCAGCCAAGGAGGGCAGCCCCAGCATTTT. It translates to CASSQGGQPQHF.

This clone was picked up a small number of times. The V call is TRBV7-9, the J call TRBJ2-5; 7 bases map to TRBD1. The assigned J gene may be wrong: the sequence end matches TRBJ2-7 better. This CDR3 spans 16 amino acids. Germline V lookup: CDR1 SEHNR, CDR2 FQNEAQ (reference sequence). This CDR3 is CASSLLGTDISYEQYF. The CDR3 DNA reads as TGTGCCAGCAGCTTGTTAGGGACAGACATCTCCTACGAGCAGTACTTC.

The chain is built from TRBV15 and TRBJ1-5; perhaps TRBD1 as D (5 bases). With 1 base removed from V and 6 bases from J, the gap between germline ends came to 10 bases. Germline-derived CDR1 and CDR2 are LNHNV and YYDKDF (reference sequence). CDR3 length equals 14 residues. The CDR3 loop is CATSRGQYAQPQHF. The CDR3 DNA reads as TGTGCCACCAGCAGAGGACAGTATGCTCAGCCCCAGCATTTT.

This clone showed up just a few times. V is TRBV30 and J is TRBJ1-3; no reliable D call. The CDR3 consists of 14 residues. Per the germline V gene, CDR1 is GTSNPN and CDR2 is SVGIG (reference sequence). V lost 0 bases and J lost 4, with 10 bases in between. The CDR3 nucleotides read TGTGCCTGGAGTGTATGGGGAGTCGGAAACACCATATATTTT. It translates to CAWSVWGVGNTIYF.

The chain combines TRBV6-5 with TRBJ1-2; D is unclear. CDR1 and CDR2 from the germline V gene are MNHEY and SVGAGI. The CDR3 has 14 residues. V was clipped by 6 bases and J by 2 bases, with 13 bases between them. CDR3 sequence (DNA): TGTGCCAGCAGGGCTGAAAGAGGGAACTATGGCTACACCTTC. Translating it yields CASRAERGNYGYTF.

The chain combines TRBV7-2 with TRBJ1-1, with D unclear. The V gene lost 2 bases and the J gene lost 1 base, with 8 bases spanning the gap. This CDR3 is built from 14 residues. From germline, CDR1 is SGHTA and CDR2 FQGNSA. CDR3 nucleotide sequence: TGTGCCAGCAGCTTAAGTACGAGGAACACTGAAGCTTTCTTT. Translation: CASSLSTRNTEAFF.

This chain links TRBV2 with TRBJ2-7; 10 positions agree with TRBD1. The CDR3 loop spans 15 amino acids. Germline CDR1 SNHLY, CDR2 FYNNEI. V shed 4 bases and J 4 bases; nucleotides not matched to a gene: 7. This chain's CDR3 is CASSVFRTGGYEQYF. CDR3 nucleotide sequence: TGTGCCAGCAGTGTCTTCAGGACAGGGGGGTACGAGCAGTACTTC.

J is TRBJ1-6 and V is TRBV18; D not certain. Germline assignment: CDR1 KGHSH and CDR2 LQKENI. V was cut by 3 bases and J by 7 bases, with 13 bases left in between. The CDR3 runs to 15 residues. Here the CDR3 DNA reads TGTGCCAGCTCACCCTCAGGTAGACCAAATTCACCCCTCCACTTT. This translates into CASSPSGRPNSPLHF.

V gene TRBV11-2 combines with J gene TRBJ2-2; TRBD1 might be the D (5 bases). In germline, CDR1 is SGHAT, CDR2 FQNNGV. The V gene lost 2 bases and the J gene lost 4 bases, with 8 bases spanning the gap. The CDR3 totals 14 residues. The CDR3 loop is CASSLSQGTGELFF. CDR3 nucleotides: TGTGCCAGCAGCTTATCCCAGGGCACCGGGGAGCTGTTTTTT. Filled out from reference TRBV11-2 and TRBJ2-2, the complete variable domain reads EAGVAQSPRYKIIEKRQSVAFWCNPISGHATLYWYQQILGQGPKLLIQFQNNGVVDDSQLPKDRFSAERLKGVDSTLKIQPAKLEDSAVYLCASSLSQGTGELFFGEGSRLTVL.

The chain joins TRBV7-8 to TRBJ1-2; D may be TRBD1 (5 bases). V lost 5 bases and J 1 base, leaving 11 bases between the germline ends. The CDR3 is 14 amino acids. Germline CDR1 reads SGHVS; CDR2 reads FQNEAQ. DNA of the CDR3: TGTGCCAGCAGCCCCTCGACAGTTAACTATGGCTACACCTTC. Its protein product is CASSPSTVNYGYTF.

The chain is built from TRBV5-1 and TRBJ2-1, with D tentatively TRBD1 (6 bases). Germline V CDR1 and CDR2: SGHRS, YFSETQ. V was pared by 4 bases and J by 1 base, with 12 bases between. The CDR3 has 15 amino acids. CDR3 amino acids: CASSREGVSYNEQFF. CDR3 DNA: TGCGCCAGCAGCCGTGAGGGGGTATCCTACAATGAGCAGTTCTTC.